This T cell receptor (beta chain) derives from a study of blood T cell repertoires in COVID-19. Study as a whole: COVID-19 samples from acute and convalescent phases originated in the United States, Italy and Spain. From T cells, B-cell-depleted T cells, or PBMCs came the material, which was cDNA or gDNA.

In the source study's methods: Estimation of nucleated cell counts was performed using reference gene primer amplification. The repertoire was sequenced with immunoSEQ multiplex PCR; TCRdb's copy has only in-frame clones and lacks some. V and J calls and clone size are those listed in that table; D and trimming were worked out from the DNA. The repertoire has 100,000 to 150,000 clones, about 85% of them found once; the top ten carry less than 8.5%. V was clipped by 1 base and J by 0 bases, with 9 bases between them. Germline assignment: CDR1 SGDLS and CDR2 YYNGEE. This CDR3 contains 15 residues. The genes are TRBV9 and TRBJ2-3; D unresolved. This clonotype was obtained from an elderly man with active or convalescent COVID-19. The material sequenced was peripheral blood. The CDR3 DNA reads as TGTGCCAGCAGCGTAAATCCCAGTAGCACAGATACGCAGTATTTT. Its protein product is CASSVNPSSTDTQYF.